These 3 T cell receptor beta chains share one sample of origin, sequenced in a study of post-analysis software for immune sequencing data. These TCRs' antigens remain unknown. Regarding the study as a whole: About five TRBV segments (TRBV5-6, TRBV5-1 and TRBV20-1 among them) occurred more frequently in patients than in controls.

Researchers reported that TCR beta cDNA libraries carried unique molecular identifiers. TCRdb reanalysed the PCR reads using MiXCR and keeps one entry per CDR3 protein. This repertoire shows about 200,000 distinct CDR3 sequences, over 25% found once; its top ten account for less than 4%. Sequences were obtained from blood. These TCRs come from a girl aged 2-17 years with multiple sclerosis.

In this sample, this clonotype turned up a few times. The chain joins TRBV30 to TRBJ1-4; D is uncertain. The CDR3 is 15 residues long. V was clipped by 0 bases and J by 10 bases, with 18 bases between them. Per the germline V gene, CDR1 is GTSNPN and CDR2 is SVGIG (reference sequence). The CDR3 reads CAWSVGEGLVGKLFF. In DNA, the CDR3 is TGTGCCTGGAGTGTTGGGGAAGGACTGGTAGGAAAACTGTTTTTT.

This clonotype was detected many times. The chain recombines TRBV5-1 with TRBJ2-3; no clear D gene. Trimming stripped 0 bases from V and 4 bases from J, with 3 bases between. Germline-derived CDR1 and CDR2 are SGHRS and YFSETQ. There are 12 residues in the CDR3. The CDR3 here is CASSLAADTQYF. CDR3 bases: TGCGCCAGCAGCTTGGCGGCAGATACGCAGTATTTT.

The rearrangement joins TRBV5-1 to TRBJ1-2; D is ambiguous. The germline CDR1 and CDR2 sequences are SGHRS and YFSETQ. CDR3 length: 14 amino acids. Trimming removed 0 bases at V and 1 base at J, with 7 bases between. The DNA for the CDR3 is TGCGCCAGCAGCTTGGCTACGGTTAACTATGGCTACACCTTC. Amino acids: CASSLATVNYGYTF.